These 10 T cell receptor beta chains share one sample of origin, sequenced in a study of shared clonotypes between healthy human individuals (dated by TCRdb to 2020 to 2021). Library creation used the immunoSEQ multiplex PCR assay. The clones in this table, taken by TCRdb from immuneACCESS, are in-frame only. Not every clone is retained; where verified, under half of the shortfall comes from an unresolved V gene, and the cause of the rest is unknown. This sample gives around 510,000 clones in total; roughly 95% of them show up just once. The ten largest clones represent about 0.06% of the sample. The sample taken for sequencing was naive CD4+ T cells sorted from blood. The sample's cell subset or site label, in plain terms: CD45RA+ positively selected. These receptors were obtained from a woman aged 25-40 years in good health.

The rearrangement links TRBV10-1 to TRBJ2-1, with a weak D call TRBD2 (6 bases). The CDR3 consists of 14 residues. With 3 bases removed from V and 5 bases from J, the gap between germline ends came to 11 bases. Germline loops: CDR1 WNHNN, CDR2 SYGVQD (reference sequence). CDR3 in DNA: TGCGCCAGCAGTGACGGAGGGCCCAACAATGAGCAGTTCTTC. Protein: CASSDGGPNNEQFF.

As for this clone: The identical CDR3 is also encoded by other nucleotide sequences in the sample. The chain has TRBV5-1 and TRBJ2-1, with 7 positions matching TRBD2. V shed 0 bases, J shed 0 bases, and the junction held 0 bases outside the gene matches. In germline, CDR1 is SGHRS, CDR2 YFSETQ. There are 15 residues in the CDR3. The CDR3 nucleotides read TGCGCCAGCAGCTTGGCTAGCGGCTCCTACAATGAGCAGTTCTTC. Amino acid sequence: CASSLASGSYNEQFF.

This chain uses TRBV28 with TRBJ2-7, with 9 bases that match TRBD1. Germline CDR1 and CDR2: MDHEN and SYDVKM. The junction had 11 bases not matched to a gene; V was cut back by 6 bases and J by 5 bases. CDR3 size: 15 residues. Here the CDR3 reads CASSHAGQGFDEQYF. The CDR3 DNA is TGTGCCAGCAGCCACGCGGGACAGGGCTTCGACGAGCAGTACTTC.

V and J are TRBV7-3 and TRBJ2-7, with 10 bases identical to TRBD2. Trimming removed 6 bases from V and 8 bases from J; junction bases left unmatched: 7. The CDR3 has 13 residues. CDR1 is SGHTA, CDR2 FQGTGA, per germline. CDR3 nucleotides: TGTGCCAGCAGTACCGGGACTAGCGCAAAGCAGTACTTC. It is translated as CASSTGTSAKQYF.

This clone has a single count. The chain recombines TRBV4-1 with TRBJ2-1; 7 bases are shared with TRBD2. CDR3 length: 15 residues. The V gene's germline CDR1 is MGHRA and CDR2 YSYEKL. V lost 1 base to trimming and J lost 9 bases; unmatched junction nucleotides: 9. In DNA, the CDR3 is TGCGCCAGCAGCCAAGTATCGGGACTAAGTAGTGAGCAGTTCTTC. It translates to CASSQVSGLSSEQFF.

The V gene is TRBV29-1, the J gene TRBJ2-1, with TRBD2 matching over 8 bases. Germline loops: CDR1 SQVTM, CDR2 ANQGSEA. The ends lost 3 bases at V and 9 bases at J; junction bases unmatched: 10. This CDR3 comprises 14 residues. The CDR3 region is CSVEWGLVGGEQFF. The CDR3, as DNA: TGCAGCGTTGAGTGGGGACTAGTAGGTGGTGAGCAGTTCTTC.

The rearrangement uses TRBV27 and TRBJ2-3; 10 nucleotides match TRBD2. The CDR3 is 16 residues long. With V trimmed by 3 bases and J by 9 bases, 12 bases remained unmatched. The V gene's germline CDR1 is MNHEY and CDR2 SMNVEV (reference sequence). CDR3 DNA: TGTGCCAGCAGTTTTAGCGGACTAGCGGTCCCCGGAACGCAGTATTTT. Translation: CASSFSGLAVPGTQYF.

As DNA, the CDR3 is TGTGCCAGCAGAAACTCCTACGAGCAGTACTTC. Residues: CASRNSYEQYF. The gene calls are TRBV7-2 and TRBJ2-7; D is unclear. Germline CDR1 SGHTA, CDR2 FQGNSA. The CDR3 extends over 11 amino acids. V was cut by 6 bases and J by 0 bases, with 3 bases left in between.

The CDR3 region has the DNA TGCAGCAGTGGACAGCGATTGGGGTACGAGCAGTACTTC. This translates into CSSGQRLGYEQYF. The V call is TRBV29-1, the J call TRBJ2-7; D is perhaps TRBD1 (6 bases). This CDR3 spans 13 amino acids. Germline CDR1 and CDR2: SQVTM and ANQGSEA. V was pared by 8 bases and J by 4 bases, with 18 bases between.

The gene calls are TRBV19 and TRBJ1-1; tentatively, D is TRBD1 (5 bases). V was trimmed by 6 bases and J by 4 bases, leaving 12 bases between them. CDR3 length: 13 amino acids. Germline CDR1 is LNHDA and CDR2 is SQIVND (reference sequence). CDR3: CASSLLGTTEAFF. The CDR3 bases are TGTGCCAGTAGCCTCTTAGGGACCACTGAAGCTTTCTTT.